Sequencing of this T cell receptor (beta chain) was carried out in a study of T cell changes during pregnancy in multiple sclerosis. Method: immunoSEQ multiplex PCR; TCRdb's copy keeps in-frame clones and lacks some. The sample comprises 60,000 to 85,000 clones, about 94% of which are singletons, and 0.58% rests with the top ten. Germline CDR1 MDHEN, CDR2 SYDVKM. This CDR3 spans 14 amino acids. J lost 4 bases, V lost 6 bases, and 7 bases had no gene match. Sequences were derived from peripheral blood, sampled in the third trimester of pregnancy. This sequence was found in a female donor with multiple sclerosis, enrolled in a pregnancy study. This chain uses TRBV28 with TRBJ1-2, with 8 bases that match TRBD1. CDR3 sequence (DNA): TGTGCCAGCAGCCCAGGGGGCAGCAGCTATGGCTACACCTTC. Translation: CASSPGGSSYGYTF.